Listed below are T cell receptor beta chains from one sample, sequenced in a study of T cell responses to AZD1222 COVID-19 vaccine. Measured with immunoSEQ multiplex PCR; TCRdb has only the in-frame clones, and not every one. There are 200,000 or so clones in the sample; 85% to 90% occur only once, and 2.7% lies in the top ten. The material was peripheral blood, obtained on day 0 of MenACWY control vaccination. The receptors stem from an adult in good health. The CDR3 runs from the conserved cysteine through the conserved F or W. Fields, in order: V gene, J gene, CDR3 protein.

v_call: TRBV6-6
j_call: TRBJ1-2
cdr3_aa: CASSPTGDGYGYTF

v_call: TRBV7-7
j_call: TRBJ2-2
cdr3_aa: CASSPGLPNTGELFF

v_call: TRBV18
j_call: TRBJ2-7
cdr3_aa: CASSPVAGSEQYF

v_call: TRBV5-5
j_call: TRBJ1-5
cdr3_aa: CASSPWTYNQPQHF

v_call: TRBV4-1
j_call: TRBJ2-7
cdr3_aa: CASSHRAMPTASYEQYF

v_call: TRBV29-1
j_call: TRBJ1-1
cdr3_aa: CSVERGVGTEAFF

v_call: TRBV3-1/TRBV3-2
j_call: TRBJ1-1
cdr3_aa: CASRNFDRNTEAFF

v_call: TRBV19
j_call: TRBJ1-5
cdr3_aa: CASSMVQPNQPQHF

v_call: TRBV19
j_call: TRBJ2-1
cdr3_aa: CASSIPWGGANEQFF

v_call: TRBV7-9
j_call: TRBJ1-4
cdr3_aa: CASSFDREREKLFF

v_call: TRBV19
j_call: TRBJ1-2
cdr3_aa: CASTTMSRGALYGYTF

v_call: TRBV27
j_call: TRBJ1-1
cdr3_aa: CASSLGGGRAEAFF

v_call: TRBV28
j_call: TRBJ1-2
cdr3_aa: CATDLGGYGYTF

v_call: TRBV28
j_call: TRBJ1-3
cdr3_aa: CASSFRGLGNTIYF

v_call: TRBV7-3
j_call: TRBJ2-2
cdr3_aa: CASSASGLNSGELFF

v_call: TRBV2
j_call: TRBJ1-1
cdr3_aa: CASSDKEYNEAFF

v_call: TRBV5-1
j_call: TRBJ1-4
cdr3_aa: CASSLAGVRGEKLFF

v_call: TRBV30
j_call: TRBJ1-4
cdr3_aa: CAWSRGGGSGEKLFF

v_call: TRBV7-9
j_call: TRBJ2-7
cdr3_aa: CASSGTGTARYPYEQYF

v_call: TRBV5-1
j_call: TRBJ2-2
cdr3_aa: CASSLGGLAGVTGELFF

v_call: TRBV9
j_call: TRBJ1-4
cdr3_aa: CASSVAPSMGEKLFF

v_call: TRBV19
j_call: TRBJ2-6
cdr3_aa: CASSIVFRRAGSGANVLTF

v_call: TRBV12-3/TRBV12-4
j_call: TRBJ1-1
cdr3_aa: CASSLGWDWEAFF

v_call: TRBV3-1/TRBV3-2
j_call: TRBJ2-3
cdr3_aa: CASSQEGAGGTDTQYF

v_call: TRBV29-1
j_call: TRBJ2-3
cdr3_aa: CSVVFAGPTDTQYF

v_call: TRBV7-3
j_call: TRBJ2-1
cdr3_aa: CASSSQGGPYNEQFF

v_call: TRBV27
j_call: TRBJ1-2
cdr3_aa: CASSFGTGYGYTF

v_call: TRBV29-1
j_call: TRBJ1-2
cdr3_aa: CSVEFGYYGYTF

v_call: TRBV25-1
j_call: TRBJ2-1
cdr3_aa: CASSSPLNEQFF

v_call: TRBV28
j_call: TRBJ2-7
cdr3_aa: CASIPRQGYSYEQYF

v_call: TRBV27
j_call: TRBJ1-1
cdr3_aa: CASSPNMDRRAEAFF

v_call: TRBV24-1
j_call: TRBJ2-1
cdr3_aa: CATSDDGTGLFNEQFF

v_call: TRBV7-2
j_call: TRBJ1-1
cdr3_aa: CASSVTRNTEAFF

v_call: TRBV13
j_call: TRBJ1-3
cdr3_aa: CASSAGPSGNTIYF

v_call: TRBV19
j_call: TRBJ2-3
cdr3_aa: CASSMRVTDTQYF

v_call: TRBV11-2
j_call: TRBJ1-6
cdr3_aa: CASSPFSTRGNSPLHF

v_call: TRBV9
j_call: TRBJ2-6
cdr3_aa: CASSQVLGSGANVLTF

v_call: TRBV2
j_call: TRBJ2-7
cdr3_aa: CAIKTRTSYEQYF

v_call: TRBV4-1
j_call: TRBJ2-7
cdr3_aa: CASSQDTASGVSSYEQYF

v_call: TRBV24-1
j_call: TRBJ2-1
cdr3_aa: CATSDSLGRPRSYNEQFF

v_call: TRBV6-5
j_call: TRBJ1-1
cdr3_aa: CASRTNTEAFF

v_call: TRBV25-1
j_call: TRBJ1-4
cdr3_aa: CASSEARGYEKLFF

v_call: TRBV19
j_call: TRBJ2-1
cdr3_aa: CASSIDRWSGGNNEQFF

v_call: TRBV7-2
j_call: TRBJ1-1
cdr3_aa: CASSLARDRAGAFF

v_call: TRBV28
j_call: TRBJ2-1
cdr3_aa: CASSLWAGRYNEQFF

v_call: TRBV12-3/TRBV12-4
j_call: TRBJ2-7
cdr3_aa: CASSGSSYEQYF

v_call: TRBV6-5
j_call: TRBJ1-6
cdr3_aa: CASRPDSSRSPLHF

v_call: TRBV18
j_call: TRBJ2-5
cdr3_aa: CASSTSDRTQYF

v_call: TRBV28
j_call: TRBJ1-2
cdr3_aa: CATKKTGYGYTF